The rows below give T cell receptor beta chains drawn from one sample of a study of regulatory T cells in long-lasting Graves disease. MiXCR, run by TCRdb on the multiplex PCR reads, gives a single entry per CDR3 protein. This table has roughly 420,000 distinct CDR3 sequences, around 17% appearing once. These data are also associated with another study on T cells in Graves' hyperthyroidism and ophthalmopathy.

Material: peripheral blood mononuclear cells (PBMCs), obtained at new diagnosis, from a patient treated with antithyroid drugs. The receptors were gathered from a woman aged 30 to 39 with Graves disease. Each CDR3 is given with its conserved first and last residue. D genes are given only for firm matches. Some rows have no size entry. The others give once, few or many, or a class for an expanded clone.

-	TRBV13	TRBJ2-2	many	CASSLGQLLYTGELFF	TGTGCCAGCAGCTTAGGCCAGCTCCTATACACCGGGGAGCTGTTTTTT
TRBD1	TRBV30	TRBJ2-7	-	CAWTGPRDREYEQYF	TGTGCCTGGACTGGACCTCGGGACAGGGAATACGAGCAGTACTTC
-	TRBV11-2	TRBJ2-3	-	CASSLRVGATQYF	TGTGCCAGCAGCTTAAGGGTGGGGGCCACGCAGTATTTT
TRBD2	TRBV19	TRBJ2-3	few	CASSIRGTSGREYF	TGTGCCAGTAGTATTCGCGGGACTAGCGGGAGGGAGTATTTT
-	TRBV2	TRBJ1-2	many	CASTRETNYGYTF	TGTGCCAGCACTCGGGAAACCAACTATGGCTACACCTTC
-	TRBV19	TRBJ1-5	-	CASSIRGRPQPQHF	TGTGCCAGTAGTATCCGGGGGCGTCCTCAGCCCCAGCATTTT
-	TRBV15	TRBJ2-5	many	CATSRDPSGQETQYF	TGTGCCACCAGCAGAGATCCAAGTGGCCAAGAGACCCAGTACTTC
TRBD1	TRBV6-2/TRBV6-3	TRBJ2-7	many	CATWGTEDYEQYF	TGTGCCACCTGGGGGACAGAGGATTACGAGCAGTACTTC
TRBD2	TRBV18	TRBJ2-3	many	CASSSGTSTDTQYF	TGTGCCAGCTCCAGCGGGACTAGCACAGATACGCAGTATTTT
-	TRBV6-1	TRBJ1-1	many	CASKEATGLTEAFF	TGTGCCAGCAAAGAAGCGACGGGCCTCACTGAAGCTTTCTTT
TRBD2	TRBV4-3	TRBJ2-7	-	CASSLLALYEQYF	TGCGCCAGCAGCCTACTAGCGTTGTACGAGCAGTACTTC
-	TRBV5-5	TRBJ2-4	few	CASSFERTDIQYF	TGTGCCAGCAGCTTTGAAAGGACCGACATTCAGTACTTC